The 23 T cell receptor beta chains below were found in one sample sequenced in a study of cytomegalovirus exposure and HLA in healthy donors. Profiling relied on immunoSEQ multiplex PCR, and the TCRdb table lists in-frame clones only, not all of them. This table has tens of thousands of clones, about 94% appearing once. Sample: PBMCs. These receptors all stem from a man aged 18 to 30 in good health and CMV-seropositive.

This chain uses TRBV2 with TRBJ2-2; a possible D gene is TRBD2 (5 bases). The CDR3 runs to 15 residues. Trimming shortened V by 11 bases and J by 1 base, and 17 bases separated the two germline ends. The germline V gene has CDR1 SNHLY and CDR2 FYNNEI. CDR3 DNA sequence: TGTGCCGGACGGACGGAGGCTTTGAACACCGGGGAGCTGTTTTTT. This gives the protein CAGRTEALNTGELFF.

The genes are TRBV9 and TRBJ1-1; 9 nucleotides match TRBD1. CDR3 length equals 15 residues. The trim removed 3 bases at V and 5 bases at J, leaving 8 bases unmatched. From germline, CDR1 is SGDLS and CDR2 YYNGEE. The CDR3 spells CASSAEGTGSTEAFF. The CDR3 DNA reads as TGTGCCAGCAGCGCAGAAGGGACAGGGTCGACTGAAGCTTTCTTT. The whole variable domain, remainder taken from reference TRBV9 and TRBJ1-1, is DSGVTQTPKHLITATGQRVTLRCSPRSGDLSVYWYQQSLDQGLQFLIQYYNGEERAKGNILERFSAQQFPDLHSELNLSSLELGDSALYFCASSAEGTGSTEAFFGQGTRLTVV.

For this clone: The junction and the germline gene differ at one end; a read error may be behind it. The V call is TRBV7-7, the J call TRBJ1-1, with 7 bases that match TRBD1. Germline CDR1 reads SSHAT; CDR2 reads FNYEAQ (reference sequence). This CDR3 is built from 13 residues. CDR3 protein: CASSLNRGTEAFF. DNA of the CDR3: TGTGCTAGCAGCTTAAACAGGGGCACTGAAGCTTTCTTT. Supplemented by reference TRBV7-7 and TRBJ1-1, the full variable domain reads GAGVSQSPRYKVTKRGQDVTLRCDPISSHATLYWYQQALGQGPEFLTYFNYEAQPDKSGLPSDRFSAERPEGSISTLTIQRTEQRDSAMYRCASSLNRGTEAFFGQGTRLTVV.

This sequence joins TRBV25-1 and TRBJ2-1; 9 bases are shared with TRBD2. This CDR3 comprises 14 residues. Germline CDR1 and CDR2: MGHDK and SYGVNS. The junction had 8 bases not matched to a gene; V was cut back by 4 bases and J by 10 bases. CDR3 DNA sequence: TGTGCCAGCAGTGCGATAGCGGGAGTAAGAGAGCAGTTCTTC. Protein product: CASSAIAGVREQFF. Using reference TRBV25-1 and TRBJ2-1 for the parts outside the CDR3, the full variable domain is EADIYQTPRYLVIGTGKKITLECSQTMGHDKMYWYQQDPGMELHLIHYSYGVNSTEKGDLSSESTVSRIRTEHFPLTLESARPSHTSQYLCASSAIAGVREQFFGPGTRLTVL.

This chain joins TRBV5-4 and TRBJ1-2, with 9 bases aligning to TRBD1. The J segment lost 2 bases and the V segment lost 0 bases, leaving 11 bases of the junction unmatched. Germline CDR1 and CDR2: SGHNT and YYREEE (reference sequence). The CDR3 is 18 residues long. CDR3 residues: CASSLGDREGRENYGYTF. The CDR3 DNA sequence: TGTGCCAGCAGCTTGGGGGACAGGGAAGGGCGAGAGAACTATGGCTACACCTTC.

J is TRBJ1-2 and V is TRBV7-2; 11 bases are shared with TRBD1. In germline, CDR1 is SGHTA, CDR2 FQGNSA. The V gene end was trimmed by 1 base and the J gene end by 6 bases; junction bases not matched to a gene: 1. The CDR3 spans 14 residues. The CDR3 spells CASSLGTGGDGYTF. In DNA form, the CDR3 reads TGTGCCAGCAGCTTAGGGACAGGGGGCGATGGCTACACCTTC.

This chain links TRBV7-2 with TRBJ1-5, with 7 bases identical to TRBD1. CDR1 SGHTA and CDR2 FQGNSA come from the germline V gene. This CDR3 has 13 amino acids. Trimming cost V 7 bases and J 5 bases; bases outside gene matches: 5. The CDR3 here is CASTRQGDQPQHF. CDR3 bases: TGTGCCAGCACCAGACAGGGAGATCAGCCCCAGCATTTT.

The chain employs TRBV6-1 and TRBJ1-4; D might be TRBD1 (5 bases). The CDR3 contains 18 residues. Germline V lookup: CDR1 MNHNS, CDR2 SASEGT. V was clipped by 3 bases and J by 5 bases, with 22 bases between them. The CDR3 DNA is TGTGCCAGCAGTGACCCTAGGGGACTCAGGGATCGGAATGAAAAACTGTTTTTT. Protein: CASSDPRGLRDRNEKLFF.

The sample holds a few counts of this clone. This chain uses TRBV14 with TRBJ1-2, with 9 positions matching TRBD1. This CDR3 has 19 amino acids. Germline CDR1 SGHDN, CDR2 FVKESK. J was trimmed by 6 bases and V by 2 bases; bases with no gene match: 19. CDR3 sequence (DNA): TGTGCCAGCAGCCAACAGTTCGGACAGGGGAGTTCCTTAAGTGATGGCTACACCTTC. This gives the protein CASSQQFGQGSSLSDGYTF.

This clone was observed a single time. This chain uses TRBV7-6 with TRBJ2-7, with TRBD1 as a possible D gene (6 bases). Trimming shortened V by 0 bases and J by 1 base, and 10 bases separated the two germline ends. CDR3 length: 15 amino acids. Per the germline V gene, CDR1 is SGHVS and CDR2 is FNYEAQ. The CDR3 is CASSLARQGSYEQYF. The CDR3, as DNA: TGTGCCAGCAGCTTAGCCAGGCAGGGGTCCTACGAGCAGTACTTC.

V usage is TRBV19 and J usage is TRBJ2-1; TRBD2 matches at 10 bases. Trimming removed 5 bases from V and 1 base from J; junction bases left unmatched: 8. There are 17 residues in the CDR3. Germline V gives CDR1 LNHDA, CDR2 SQIVND (reference sequence). For the CDR3, the DNA is TGTGCCAGTAGTTTGGGACTAGCGAAAAGGTCCTACAATGAGCAGTTCTTC. Residues: CASSLGLAKRSYNEQFF.

V gene TRBV27 combines with J gene TRBJ2-5; TRBD2 aligns across 8 bases. Germline CDR1 is MNHEY and CDR2 is SMNVEV (reference sequence). The CDR3 runs to 15 residues. J lost 4 bases, V lost 5 bases, and 9 bases had no gene match. The DNA for the CDR3 is TGTGCCAGCAGTCCCCTGGGACTAGGGTTAGAGACCCAGTACTTC. Translating gives CASSPLGLGLETQYF.

The chain combines TRBV6-5 with TRBJ2-1; 7 bases are a match to TRBD1. Germline V lookup: CDR1 MNHEY, CDR2 SVGAGI. The CDR3 is 16 amino acids. The J segment lost 0 bases and the V segment lost 2 bases, leaving 4 bases of the junction unmatched. CDR3 loop: CASSYATGISYNEQFF. The CDR3 DNA sequence: TGTGCCAGCAGTTACGCGACAGGGATCTCCTACAATGAGCAGTTCTTC.

The rearrangement links TRBV9 to TRBJ1-1, with TRBD1 matching over 8 bases. Germline values: CDR1 SGDLS, CDR2 YYNGEE. The junction had 6 bases not matched to a gene; V was cut back by 4 bases and J by 1 base. This CDR3 contains 15 residues. Written as DNA, the CDR3 is TGTGCCAGCAGCCCCGGGACAGGCGGGAACACTGAAGCTTTCTTT. It codes for CASSPGTGGNTEAFF.

The V gene is TRBV29-1, the J gene TRBJ1-5, with a possible D match to TRBD1 (5 bases). Germline V CDR1 and CDR2: SQVTM, ANQGSEA. This CDR3 region has 12 residues. V lost 4 bases to trimming and J lost 6 bases, with 10 bases between them. As DNA, the CDR3 is TGCAGCGTTGGGGGGGAGAGTCAGCCCCAGCATTTT. This gives the protein CSVGGESQPQHF.

V and J are TRBV6-5 and TRBJ2-3; 7 nucleotides line up with TRBD1. Germline V gene sequence: CDR1 MNHEY, CDR2 SVGAGI. With 8 bases clipped from V and 0 bases from J, the junction kept 5 bases outside the gene matches. This CDR3 is built from 14 residues. The CDR3 DNA reads TGTGCCAGCCGCACGGGACAGAGCACAGATACGCAGTATTTT. Translated, it gives CASRTGQSTDTQYF.

The chain has TRBV4-1 and TRBJ2-7; 7 bases line up with TRBD2. CDR3 length equals 15 residues. Germline V gene data show CDR1 as MGHRA and CDR2 as YSYEKL. The junction had 6 bases not matched to a gene; V was cut back by 0 bases and J by 4 bases. The CDR3 loop reads CASSQDGGRGYEQYF. CDR3 coding DNA: TGCGCCAGCAGCCAAGACGGGGGGAGGGGTTACGAGCAGTACTTC.

The chain has TRBV18 and TRBJ1-6, with D hard to call. The CDR3 loop spans 15 amino acids. From germline, CDR1 is KGHSH and CDR2 LQKENI. Trimming stripped 6 bases from V and 6 bases from J, with 15 bases between. For the CDR3, the DNA is TGTGCCAGCTCGCCCCAGGATAACGGTAATTCACCCCTCCACTTT. Its protein is CASSPQDNGNSPLHF.

The rearrangement uses TRBV11-2 and TRBJ2-7; perhaps TRBD2 as D (6 bases). CDR1 SGHAT and CDR2 FQNNGV come from the germline V gene. This CDR3 has 14 residues. V was clipped by 2 bases and J by 6 bases, with 14 bases between them. The CDR3 DNA sequence: TGTGCCAGCAGCTTATTTACGGGAGCCGGCGAGCAGTACTTC. Residues: CASSLFTGAGEQYF. The full variable domain, in which reference TRBV11-2 and TRBJ2-7 provide the parts outside the CDR3, is EAGVAQSPRYKIIEKRQSVAFWCNPISGHATLYWYQQILGQGPKLLIQFQNNGVVDDSQLPKDRFSAERLKGVDSTLKIQPAKLEDSAVYLCASSLFTGAGEQYFGPGTRLTVT.

The rearrangement joins TRBV10-3 to TRBJ2-7; 8 bases agree with TRBD1. The V segment lost 0 bases and the J segment 4 bases; nucleotides outside the gene matches: 5. Germline V lookup: CDR1 ENHRY, CDR2 SYGVKD. The CDR3 covers 15 residues. CDR3 coding DNA: TGTGCCATCAGTGAGTCAGCAGGGGGCTTATACGAGCAGTACTTC. Amino acid sequence: CAISESAGGLYEQYF.

About this clone: Distinct nucleotide sequences in the sample also encode this CDR3. This chain joins TRBV28 and TRBJ1-2, with 8 bases matching TRBD1. Germline V gene lookup returns CDR1 MDHEN and CDR2 SYDVKM. The CDR3 sequence is 14 residues long. The J segment lost 4 bases and the V segment lost 2 bases, leaving 3 bases of the junction unmatched. The CDR3 loop reads CASSLTGGGYGYTF. Here the CDR3 DNA reads TGTGCCAGCAGTTTAACAGGGGGAGGCTATGGCTACACCTTC.

In DNA, the CDR3 is TGTGCCAGCAGTTACTTGGACAGGATTGCCTATGGCTACACCTTC. Translating it yields CASSYLDRIAYGYTF. The chain uses TRBV6-6 and TRBJ1-2, with 7 bases aligning to TRBD1. Trimming took 1 base from V and 4 from J; bases not matched to a gene: 6. Germline V gene data show CDR1 as MNHNY and CDR2 as SVGAGI (reference sequence). The length of the CDR3 is 15 residues.

The chain has TRBV5-6 and TRBJ2-5, with 7 bases lining up with TRBD1. Germline V gene lookup returns CDR1 SGHDT and CDR2 YYEEEE. The CDR3 is 15 residues long. The ends lost 5 bases at V and 0 bases at J; junction bases unmatched: 7. CDR3 residues: CASRSIDRDQETQYF. CDR3 sequence (DNA): TGTGCCAGCAGATCTATCGACAGGGACCAAGAGACCCAGTACTTC.